The 17 T cell receptor beta chains presented below share a single source sample, sequenced in a study of T cells in Graves' hyperthyroidism and ophthalmopathy (dated by TCRdb to about 2019). The library was generated by multiplex PCR. Sequencing was performed on an Illumina HiSeq 2000. TCR beta CDR3 regions were amplified from RNA transcripts. For the first round of RT-PCR on the TCR CDR3, the HTBI primer set was used together with the Qiagen OneStep RT-PCR kit. The public sequencing data were trimmed at Q25 with fastp and processed into clonotypes with MiXCR by TCRdb, which kept only in-frame beta chains. Duplicate CDR3 protein sequences are folded into a single record with the most common DNA and genes. The sample contains around 300,000 distinct CDR3 sequences, roughly 18% of them found a single time. The ten top clones hold roughly 40% of the sample. Sequencing was carried out using blood. The origin of the receptors is a man in his forties or fifties with Graves' ophthalmopathy.

This clonotype was found many times. The J gene is TRBJ2-7, the V gene TRBV9, with D possibly being TRBD2 (5 bases). V was cut by 0 bases and J by 0 bases, with 7 bases left in between. The germline V gene has CDR1 SGDLS and CDR2 YYNGEE. The CDR3 is 14 residues long. In DNA form, the CDR3 reads TGTGCCAGCAGCGTAGGAGGGAACTCCTACGAGCAGTACTTC. This translates into CASSVGGNSYEQYF.

This clonotype has only a few counts. The chain uses TRBV9 and TRBJ2-1; TRBD1 matches 7 bases. This CDR3 has 15 amino acids. Trimming took 4 bases from V and 7 from J; bases not matched to a gene: 11. Germline-derived CDR1 and CDR2 are SGDLS and YYNGEE. CDR3 region: CASSPRQGSENEQFF. In nucleotides, the CDR3 is TGTGCCAGCAGCCCTCGACAGGGATCGGAAAATGAGCAGTTCTTC.

This clonotype occurred many times. This chain uses TRBV5-1 with TRBJ2-7; 7 nucleotides line up with TRBD2. CDR3 length: 15 residues. V dropped 0 bases and J dropped 4; count of bases not matched to a gene: 7. Looked up from germline, CDR1 is SGHRS and CDR2 is YFSETQ. In DNA form, the CDR3 reads TGCGCCAGCAGCTTGGATACTAGCGATTTGTACGAGCAGTACTTC. It specifies CASSLDTSDLYEQYF.

This chain joins TRBV5-8 and TRBJ2-5; D is perhaps TRBD1 (5 bases). The CDR3 contains 14 residues. Germline CDR1 reads SGHTS; CDR2 reads YDEGEE. V was shortened by 4 bases and J by 6 bases, with 16 bases between the two germline ends. The CDR3 sequence is CASSPRQIEKTQYF. In DNA form, the CDR3 reads TGTGCCAGCAGCCCCCGACAGATTGAAAAGACCCAGTACTTC.

The table lists this clonotype with many counts. J is TRBJ2-7 and V is TRBV11-2; D unclear. CDR3 length equals 11 residues. From germline, CDR1 is SGHAT and CDR2 FQNNGV. Trimming took 4 bases from V and 5 from J, leaving 6 bases between them. Here the CDR3 reads CASSSYDEQYF. The CDR3 DNA reads as TGTGCCAGCAGCTCGTACGACGAGCAGTACTTC. Together with reference TRBV11-2 and TRBJ2-7, the CDR3 gives the full variable domain: EAGVAQSPRYKIIEKRQSVAFWCNPISGHATLYWYQQILGQGPKLLIQFQNNGVVDDSQLPKDRFSAERLKGVDSTLKIQPAKLEDSAVYLCASSSYDEQYFGPGTRLTVT.

This clonotype was picked up many times. The V call is TRBV2, the J call TRBJ1-1, with D possibly TRBD1 on 5 matching bases. The CDR3 runs to 13 residues. Germline V gene sequence: CDR1 SNHLY, CDR2 FYNNEI. V lost 7 bases to trimming and J lost 2 bases, with 11 bases between them. CDR3: CASTLTANTEAFF. As DNA, the CDR3 is TGTGCCAGCACCCTGACAGCTAACACTGAAGCTTTCTTT. Full variable domain (missing parts from reference TRBV2 and TRBJ1-1): EPEVTQTPSHQVTQMGQEVILRCVPISNHLYFYWYRQILGQKVEFLVSFYNNEISEKSEIFDDQFSVERPDGSNFTLKIRSTKLEDSAMYFCASTLTANTEAFFGQGTRLTVV.

The chain recombines TRBV5-1 with TRBJ1-5, with a possible D match to TRBD1 (5 bases). Trimming removed 2 bases at V and 5 bases at J, with 11 bases between. Looked up from germline, CDR1 is SGHRS and CDR2 is YFSETQ. CDR3 length equals 14 residues. The CDR3 loop reads CASSLGEEDQPQHF. The CDR3 DNA follows: TGCGCCAGCAGCTTAGGGGAGGAGGATCAGCCCCAGCATTTT.

In its sample, this clonotype was seen many times. This chain joins TRBV2 and TRBJ2-3, with D uncertain. CDR1 SNHLY and CDR2 FYNNEI come from the germline V gene. The CDR3 is 15 amino acids. Trimming removed 10 bases from V and 0 bases from J, with 17 bases in between. Here the CDR3 DNA reads TGTGCCACAAAAAACCGCCTGGGGAGCACAGATACGCAGTATTTT. Translated: CATKNRLGSTDTQYF.

This clonotype was seen only a few times. J is TRBJ1-1 and V is TRBV12-3 or TRBV12-4; no reliable D call. V was cut by 7 bases and J by 1 base, with 10 bases left in between. The CDR3 has 13 amino acids. The CDR3 loop is CASTRLANTEAFF. In DNA form, the CDR3 reads TGTGCCAGCACACGGCTGGCGAACACTGAAGCTTTCTTT.

This clonotype came up many times. V usage is TRBV28 and J usage is TRBJ1-5; D is ambiguous. The germline V and J ends were trimmed by 6 bases and 0 bases, with 9 bases remaining between them. The CDR3 runs to 14 residues. In germline, CDR1 is MDHEN, CDR2 SYDVKM. The chain's CDR3 is CASRPGSSNQPQHF. CDR3 DNA sequence: TGTGCCAGCAGGCCTGGCAGTAGCAATCAGCCCCAGCATTTT.

This clonotype was recorded many times. The chain has TRBV28 and TRBJ1-4; D uncertain. Trimming cost V 6 bases and J 7 bases, with 15 bases left between them. The CDR3 spans 14 residues. Germline V gene sequence: CDR1 MDHEN, CDR2 SYDVKM. CDR3 loop: CASSSPVQTEKLFF. The CDR3 DNA follows: TGTGCCAGCAGCTCCCCCGTACAAACTGAAAAACTGTTTTTT.

This clonotype was seen a handful of times. The chain carries TRBV15 and TRBJ1-1; D is undetermined. The CDR3 has 13 residues. Germline V gene lookup returns CDR1 LNHNV and CDR2 YYDKDF (reference sequence). V shed 1 base and J shed 7 bases, with 10 bases lying between them. The CDR3 loop is CATSRVGRIEAFF. The CDR3, as DNA: TGTGCCACCAGCAGAGTCGGCCGGATTGAAGCTTTCTTT. The full variable domain, with the rest looked up from reference TRBV15 and TRBJ1-1, is DAMVIQNPRYQVTQFGKPVTLSCSQTLNHNVMYWYQQKSSQAPKLLFHYYDKDFNNEADTPDNFQSRRPNTSFCFLDIRSPGLGDTAMYLCATSRVGRIEAFFGQGTRLTVV.

The rearrangement joins TRBV28 to TRBJ2-7; D possibly uses TRBD1 or TRBD2 (5 bases each). V was pared by 6 bases and J by 7 bases, with 13 bases between. Germline V gene data show CDR1 as MDHEN and CDR2 as SYDVKM. This CDR3 is 12 amino acids long. The CDR3 here is CASSLGTSEQYF. CDR3 nucleotides: TGTGCCAGCAGCTTGGGGACGTCGGAGCAGTACTTC. The full variable domain, in which reference TRBV28 and TRBJ2-7 provide the parts outside the CDR3, is DVKVTQSSRYLVKRTGEKVFLECVQDMDHENMFWYRQDPGLGLRLIYFSYDVKMKEKGDIPEGYSVSREKKERFSLILESASTNQTSMYLCASSLGTSEQYFGPGTRLTVT.

In its sample, this clonotype was seen a few times. V and J are TRBV2 and TRBJ2-1; 12 positions agree with TRBD2. V was pared by 8 bases and J by 9 bases, with 5 bases of the junction left unmatched. Looked up from germline, CDR1 is SNHLY and CDR2 is FYNNEI. The CDR3 has 13 amino acids. CDR3: CASSSGRASEQFF. For the CDR3, the DNA is TGTGCCAGCTCTAGCGGGAGGGCCAGTGAGCAGTTCTTC. The variable domain in full, completed from reference TRBV2 and TRBJ2-1, reads EPEVTQTPSHQVTQMGQEVILRCVPISNHLYFYWYRQILGQKVEFLVSFYNNEISEKSEIFDDQFSVERPDGSNFTLKIRSTKLEDSAMYFCASSSGRASEQFFGPGTRLTVL.

This clonotype was seen ten or more times. The J gene is TRBJ1-1, the V gene TRBV5-1; unclear D gene. Germline values: CDR1 SGHRS, CDR2 YFSETQ. Trimming removed 6 bases from V and 0 bases from J, with 12 bases in between. The CDR3 covers 14 residues. CDR3 sequence: CASTREGLNTEAFF. The CDR3 DNA is TGCGCCAGCACCCGGGAGGGATTGAACACTGAAGCTTTCTTT. Combining the CDR3 with reference TRBV5-1 and TRBJ1-1 gives the whole variable domain KAGVTQTPRYLIKTRGQQVTLSCSPISGHRSVSWYQQTPGQGLQFLFEYFSETQRNKGNFPGRFSGRQFSNSRSEMNVSTLELGDSALYLCASTREGLNTEAFFGQGTRLTVV.

V usage is TRBV27 and J usage is TRBJ2-7; D is ambiguous. CDR1 is MNHEY, CDR2 SMNVEV, per germline (reference sequence). The CDR3 extends over 14 amino acids. V shed 5 bases and J shed 6 bases, with 17 bases lying between them. The CDR3 coding sequence is TGTGCCAGCAGTCTCCGACTTGGCTCTACCGAGCAGTACTTC. Its translation: CASSLRLGSTEQYF.

The table lists this clonotype with a few counts. The V and J genes are TRBV20-1 and TRBJ1-1, with no clear D. Trimming left V 6 bases short and J 6 bases short, with 17 bases between. The CDR3 has 13 amino acids. Looked up from germline, CDR1 is DFQATT and CDR2 is SNEGSKA (reference sequence). CDR3 DNA: TGCAGTGCCCGGAGGGTAATTATCGCTGAAGCTTTCTTT. Encoded protein: CSARRVIIAEAFF.